The 22 T cell receptor beta chains below all came from one sample that was sequenced in a study of shared clonotypes between healthy human individuals. Some clones are missing from TCRdb's copy, which holds only in-frame ones; the method was immunoSEQ multiplex PCR. In the table there are 550,000 to 700,000 clones, around 78% of which are singletons. The sequenced sample was memory CD4+ T cells sorted from blood. The subset was: CD45RA-negative fraction. These receptors were taken from a woman in her twenties or thirties in good health.

V usage is TRBV4-2 and J usage is TRBJ1-3, with 7 positions matching TRBD1. The CDR3 totals 16 residues. Germline assignment: CDR1 LGHNA and CDR2 YNFKEQ. The J segment lost 2 bases and the V segment lost 4 bases, leaving 8 bases of the junction unmatched. The CDR3 here is CASSPRQGVTGNTIYF. CDR3 nucleotide sequence: TGTGCCAGCAGCCCACGACAGGGCGTCACTGGAAACACCATATATTTT.

This clone was picked up many times. The chain employs TRBV28 and TRBJ2-7, with 16 bases identical to TRBD2. The V segment lost 6 bases and the J segment 2 bases; nucleotides outside the gene matches: 10. The CDR3 extends over 18 amino acids. The germline CDR1 and CDR2 sequences are MDHEN and SYDVKM. The CDR3 is CASSLFGTSGRATYEQYF. The CDR3 nucleotides are TGTGCCAGCAGCCTTTTCGGGACTAGCGGGAGGGCCACCTACGAGCAGTACTTC.

The V and J genes are TRBV4-1 and TRBJ1-3; tentative D call: TRBD1 (5 bases). CDR1 is MGHRA and CDR2 is YSYEKL in the germline V gene. This CDR3 has 16 residues. V was trimmed by 4 bases and J by 2 bases, leaving 15 bases between them. CDR3 DNA sequence: TGCGCCAGCAGCCTTAGTGAGGGCAGGGCTGGAAACACCATATATTTT. This translates into CASSLSEGRAGNTIYF.

The chain uses TRBV19 and TRBJ2-1, with 11 bases identical to TRBD2. Germline CDR1 and CDR2: LNHDA and SQIVND (reference sequence). CDR3 size: 15 residues. The V gene end was trimmed by 5 bases and the J gene end by 6 bases; junction bases not matched to a gene: 6. The CDR3 nucleotides are TGTGCCAGTAGTCTACTAGCGGGAGTCCCCAATGAGCAGTTCTTC. Translation: CASSLLAGVPNEQFF.

This clone has just a few counts. The V gene is TRBV7-3, the J gene TRBJ2-7, with TRBD1 identical over 7 bases. Germline lookup yields CDR1 SGHTA and CDR2 FQGTGA. Trimming removed 3 bases from V and 8 bases from J; junction bases left unmatched: 4. The CDR3 extends over 12 amino acids. Written as DNA, the CDR3 is TGTGCCAGCAGCTTGGCAGGGGGTCAGCAGTACTTC. Amino acids: CASSLAGGQQYF.

J is TRBJ2-2 and V is TRBV19, with TRBD2 matching 10 bases. The CDR3 sequence is 16 residues long. CDR1 LNHDA and CDR2 SQIVND come from the germline V gene (reference sequence). V trimming: 8 bases; J trimming: 1 base; junction bases outside the gene matches: 7. The CDR3 region has the DNA TGTGCCAGTCAGTTCAGGACTAGCGGGAACACCGGGGAGCTGTTTTTT. As protein: CASQFRTSGNTGELFF.

A note on this clone: A far larger clone is only one base removed, so a read error is likely. The sample has other DNA sequences that encode this CDR3 too. The chain combines TRBV7-3 with TRBJ2-1; the match to TRBD2 covers 7 bases. V shed 5 bases and J 1 base; nucleotides not matched to a gene: 5. There are 15 residues in the CDR3. CDR1 and CDR2 (germline): SGHTA, FQGTGA. CDR3: CASSPQRDSYNEQFF. The CDR3 DNA sequence: TGTGCCAGCAGCCCACAGCGGGATTCCTACAATGAGCAGTTCTTC.

The chain recombines TRBV5-1 with TRBJ2-3; D might be TRBD1 (5 bases). V was pared by 4 bases and J by 0 bases, with 15 bases between. Germline CDR1 is SGHRS and CDR2 is YFSETQ. The CDR3 contains 16 residues. CDR3 sequence (DNA): TGCGCCAGCAGCATCAGACAGTTAGGGAGCACAGATACGCAGTATTTT. Translation: CASSIRQLGSTDTQYF.

This chain connects TRBV19 to TRBJ2-7; 7 nucleotides align to TRBD1. CDR1 and CDR2 (germline): LNHDA, SQIVND (reference sequence). The CDR3 length is 14 residues. The J segment lost 3 bases and the V segment lost 6 bases, leaving 8 bases of the junction unmatched. The CDR3 DNA is TGTGCCAGTAGCCTAAAACAGGGGTTCTACGAGCAGTACTTC. Protein sequence: CASSLKQGFYEQYF.

This clone came up a few times. The genes are TRBV15 and TRBJ1-1; no clear D gene. The germline CDR1 and CDR2 sequences are LNHNV and YYDKDF (reference sequence). The V end lost 0 bases, the J end lost 0 bases, and 8 bases lay between the germline ends. This CDR3 contains 15 residues. CDR3 in amino acids: CATSRDDYMNTEAFF. The CDR3 DNA reads as TGTGCCACCAGCAGAGATGATTACATGAACACTGAAGCTTTCTTT.

This clone appeared a few times. The rearrangement joins TRBV29-1 to TRBJ2-4, with D unresolved. V lost 7 bases to trimming and J lost 8 bases, with 18 bases between them. The CDR3 has 13 residues. In germline, CDR1 is SQVTM, CDR2 ANQGSEA. The CDR3: CSGRADLTDIQYF. The CDR3 DNA reads as TGCAGCGGCCGGGCGGACCTTACGGACATTCAGTACTTC.

The CDR3 protein is CASSLKPGVVEQYF. CDR3 coding DNA: TGCGCCAGCAGCTTAAAGCCAGGGGTCGTCGAGCAGTACTTC. This chain uses TRBV5-1 with TRBJ2-7; perhaps TRBD1 as D (6 bases). Germline V gene sequence: CDR1 SGHRS, CDR2 YFSETQ. The CDR3 is 14 residues long. V was clipped by 2 bases and J by 6 bases, with 15 bases between them.

The chain carries TRBV5-1 and TRBJ1-4; 9 bases agree with TRBD1. Germline trimming cut 4 bases from V and 7 bases from J; bases unmatched to any gene: 11. CDR1 is SGHRS, CDR2 YFSETQ, per germline. The CDR3 length is 16 residues. The CDR3 spells CASSPTKQGAREKLFF. CDR3 sequence (DNA): TGCGCCAGCAGCCCAACGAAACAGGGGGCTCGTGAAAAACTGTTTTTT.

The chain carries TRBV28 and TRBJ1-5; D remains ambiguous. The germline gives CDR1 MDHEN, CDR2 SYDVKM. Trimming took off 7 bases at V and 1 base at J, with 17 bases between the two ends. This CDR3 is 16 amino acids long. The CDR3 spells CASNHRSWRSNQPQHF. The CDR3 DNA sequence: TGTGCCAGCAATCACCGGTCGTGGCGGAGCAATCAGCCCCAGCATTTT. The full variable domain, its missing parts supplied by reference TRBV28 and TRBJ1-5, is DVKVTQSSRYLVKRTGEKVFLECVQDMDHENMFWYRQDPGLGLRLIYFSYDVKMKEKGDIPEGYSVSREKKERFSLILESASTNQTSMYLCASNHRSWRSNQPQHFGDGTRLSIL.

Points on this clone: Other DNA sequences in this specimen translate into the identical CDR3. This chain connects TRBV6-6 to TRBJ2-3, with D unresolved. CDR1 and CDR2 (germline): MNHNY, SVGAGI (reference sequence). The CDR3 spans 14 residues. Deletions cut 1 base from V and 0 bases from J, with 5 bases between. The CDR3 bases are TGTGCCAGCAGTTACTTGACTAGCACAGATACGCAGTATTTT. Translating gives CASSYLTSTDTQYF.

CDR3 in amino acids: CASSLSSGTSVLNEQFF. The CDR3 DNA reads TGTGCCAGCAGCTTATCATCCGGGACTAGTGTGTTAAATGAGCAGTTCTTC. This chain uses TRBV11-1 with TRBJ2-1, with 8 bases lining up with TRBD2. The CDR3 totals 17 residues. Germline trimming cut 2 bases from V and 7 bases from J; bases unmatched to any gene: 13. CDR1 SGHAT and CDR2 FQDESV come from the germline V gene (reference sequence).

CDR3 in DNA: TGTGCCAGCAGCCAAGAGGGGAACGGAGATACGCAGTATTTT. Translated, it gives CASSQEGNGDTQYF. The chain links TRBV4-2 to TRBJ2-3; D gene uncertain. Trimming took 0 bases from V and 5 from J, leaving 9 bases between them. This CDR3 comprises 14 residues. Germline V gene data show CDR1 as LGHNA and CDR2 as YNFKEQ.

The chain is built from TRBV6-5 and TRBJ2-4; 9 bases are a match to TRBD1. With 4 bases clipped from V and 8 bases from J, the junction kept 6 bases outside the gene matches. The V gene's germline CDR1 is MNHEY and CDR2 SVGAGI. CDR3 length equals 14 residues. DNA of the CDR3: TGTGCCAGCAGTTCTGGACAGGGGCCATACATTCAGTACTTC. Translating it yields CASSSGQGPYIQYF.

CDR3 loop: CASSLNFQPPAHKNIQYF. CDR3 coding DNA: TGTGCCAGCAGCTTAAATTTTCAGCCCCCGGCCCACAAAAACATTCAGTACTTC. The V and J genes are TRBV7-2 and TRBJ2-4; D remains unclear. The CDR3 runs to 18 residues. Per germline, CDR1 SGHTA and CDR2 FQGNSA. V lost 2 bases, J lost 3 bases, and 20 bases lay in between. Together with reference TRBV7-2 and TRBJ2-4, the CDR3 gives the full variable domain: GAGVSQSPSNKVTEKGKDVELRCDPISGHTALYWYRQSLGQGLEFLIYFQGNSAPDKSGLPSDRFSAERTGGSVSTLTIQRTQQEDSAVYLCASSLNFQPPAHKNIQYFGAGTRLSVL.

This rearrangement joins TRBV5-1 to TRBJ2-5, with 9 nucleotides matching TRBD2. Germline assignment: CDR1 SGHRS and CDR2 YFSETQ. With V trimmed by 4 bases and J by 5 bases, 6 bases remained unmatched. The CDR3 loop spans 14 amino acids. CDR3 loop: CASSPGTSHETQYF. CDR3 sequence (DNA): TGCGCCAGCAGCCCAGGGACTAGCCATGAGACCCAGTACTTC.

This clone has only one observation. CDR3 DNA: TGTGCCAGCAGCATAATAGCGGGAGTCGGATACGAGCAGTACTTC. Residues: CASSIIAGVGYEQYF. J is TRBJ2-7 and V is TRBV6-5, with TRBD2 matching over 9 bases. The junction had 10 bases not matched to a gene; V was cut back by 6 bases and J by 4 bases. This CDR3 comprises 15 residues. Germline values: CDR1 MNHEY, CDR2 SVGAGI.

The rearrangement uses TRBV6-4 and TRBJ1-2; D uncertain. Trimming removed 0 bases at V and 4 bases at J, with 6 bases between. Germline CDR1 reads MRHNA; CDR2 reads SNTAGT. The CDR3 consists of 13 residues. The CDR3 protein is CASSDSRGYGYTF. The CDR3 nucleotides are TGTGCCAGCAGTGACTCCCGGGGCTATGGCTACACCTTC.